A selection of T cell receptor beta chains follows, all from one sample in a study of cytomegalovirus exposure and HLA in healthy donors. Measured with immunoSEQ multiplex PCR; TCRdb has only the in-frame clones, and not every one. The top ten clones hold about 8% of a sample with approximately 32,000 clones, roughly three quarters of them seen once. The specimen sequenced was PBMCs. The receptors originated from a woman in her 30s in good health and CMV-seropositive. The CDR3 runs from the conserved cysteine through the conserved F or W. Each record gives: D gene, J gene, clone size, V gene, CDR3 DNA, CDR3 protein. D genes are given only for firm matches. A row's size may be missing; if present it is once, few, many or a size class.

>-|TRBJ1-5|-|TRBV19
TGTGCCAGTAGGCTGGGGAGAGATCAGCCCCAGCATTTT
CASRLGRDQPQHF
>-|TRBJ1-1|-|TRBV4-1
TGCGCCAGCAGCCGATCGGGGATGAACACTGAAGCTTTCTTT
CASSRSGMNTEAFF
>TRBD1|TRBJ2-1|-|TRBV12-5
TGTGCTAGTGGTTCACCGGGACAGGGCTACAATGAGCAGTTCTTC
CASGSPGQGYNEQFF
>TRBD1|TRBJ2-4|-|TRBV4-1
TGCGCCAGCAGCCGACAGGGGGCTGTGGACATTCAGTACTTC
CASSRQGAVDIQYF
>TRBD1|TRBJ1-4|-|TRBV7-9
TGTGCCAGCAGCTTAATCGGGACAGGGGGCCCGGAGGCTAATGAAAAACTGTTTTTT
CASSLIGTGGPEANEKLFF
>TRBD1|TRBJ2-7|-|TRBV19
TGTGCCAGTAGTAAGGGAGGGACAGGGGGCTTGCAGTACTTC
CASSKGGTGGLQYF
>-|TRBJ2-3|-|TRBV10-3
TGTGCCATCAGCCGAGTCACTGGACAGCCTACAGATACGCAGTATTTT
CAISRVTGQPTDTQYF
>-|TRBJ2-7|-|TRBV4-1
TGCGCCAGCAGCCAACCGCACAGCTCCTACGAGCAGTACTTC
CASSQPHSSYEQYF
>TRBD2|TRBJ2-5|-|TRBV2
TGTGCCCTCTCAGTGGGACTAGACGATGCCAGAGGCCAAGAGACCCAGTACTTC
CALSVGLDDARGQETQYF
>-|TRBJ2-3|-|TRBV19
TGTGCCAGTAGTATGGGGGAGGTAGATACGCAGTATTTT
CASSMGEVDTQYF
>-|TRBJ1-2|once|TRBV28
TGTGCCAGCAGTTCCTGGGGGGGTCTCCTTAATGGCTACACCTTC
CASSSWGGLLNGYTF
>TRBD1|TRBJ2-3|-|TRBV30
TGTGCCTGCAGGGGACAGTCCACAGATACGCAGTATTTT
CACRGQSTDTQYF
>TRBD2|TRBJ2-1|-|TRBV5-1
TGCGCCAGCAGCTTCTTGACTAGCGGGAGTTCTGAGCAGTTCTTC
CASSFLTSGSSEQFF
>-|TRBJ1-1|-|TRBV27
TGTGCCAGCAGTCGAAGGGTGGGAGACACTGAAGCTTTCTTT
CASSRRVGDTEAFF
>TRBD2|TRBJ2-1|once|TRBV2
TGTGCCAGCAGTACGGGACTAGCGGGTATCAACAATGAGCAGTTCTTC
CASSTGLAGINNEQFF
>TRBD1|TRBJ1-6|-|TRBV19
TGTGCCAGTAGTATAGCGGGACAGGGTAATTCACCCCTCCACTTT
CASSIAGQGNSPLHF
>-|TRBJ2-6|-|TRBV5-1
TGCGCCAGCAGCTTCGGGACACAAAACTCTGGGGCCAACGTCCTGACTTTC
CASSFGTQNSGANVLTF
>-|TRBJ1-1|-|TRBV30
TGTGCCTGGGACAGCACCTACACTGAAGCTTTCTTT
CAWDSTYTEAFF
>TRBD2|TRBJ2-5|-|TRBV6-6
TGTGCCTGCAGTTACTCTATCCAGGGCGGGAGGGAGACCCAGTACTTC
CACSYSIQGGRETQYF
>-|TRBJ1-3|few|TRBV6-5
TGTGCCAGCCAGCAGGGAACCATATATTTT
CASQQGTIYF
>-|TRBJ2-3|-|TRBV11-2
TGTGCCAGCAGCTTAAGTACCACCCCGCCGGAGTATTTT
CASSLSTTPPEYF
>-|TRBJ1-6|-|TRBV28
TGTGCCAGCAGTCTTTATAATTCACCCCTCCACTTT
CASSLYNSPLHF
>-|TRBJ2-3|-|TRBV7-5
TGTGTCAGAAGCCCAGCCGGGACAGGGTTGTCCACAGATACGCAGTATTTT
CVRSPAGTGLSTDTQYF
>-|TRBJ1-3|-|TRBV19
TGTGCCAGCACAGAGACTGGAAACACCATATATTTT
CASTETGNTIYF
>-|TRBJ2-5|-|TRBV4-1
TGCGCCAGCAGCCAAGGGCGCGGTCAAGAGACCCAGTACTTC
CASSQGRGQETQYF
>-|TRBJ1-5|-|TRBV7-8
TGTGCCAGCAGCCGGCTACGGGGGGAGGATCAGCCCCAGCATTTT
CASSRLRGEDQPQHF
>TRBD2|TRBJ2-1|-|TRBV4-1
TGCGCCAGCAGCCAAGTGAGCGGGGCCTACAATGAGCAGTTCTTC
CASSQVSGAYNEQFF
>TRBD2|TRBJ2-5|once|TRBV29-1
TGCAGCGTTGTAATACTAGCGGGAGGGCCGAGAGAGACCCAGTACTTC
CSVVILAGGPRETQYF
>TRBD2|TRBJ2-1|-|TRBV4-1
TGCGCCAGCAGCTTTTCTAGCGGGAGGATACGGAATGAGCAGTTCTTC
CASSFSSGRIRNEQFF
>-|TRBJ2-1|-|TRBV5-8
TGTGCCGGCCTGACCATAGCACCTTACAATGAGCAGTTCTTC
CAGLTIAPYNEQFF
>-|TRBJ1-2|-|TRBV25-1
TGTGCCAGCAGAGGCGAATTCAGGGGTCCCCTTAACTATGGCTACACCTTC
CASRGEFRGPLNYGYTF
>TRBD1|TRBJ2-1|once|TRBV7-9
TGTGCCAGCAGCATACGGACAGGCAACAATGAGCAGTTCTTC
CASSIRTGNNEQFF
>-|TRBJ1-1|-|TRBV4-1
TGCGCCAGCAGCCAAGTGGGGGGGGGTAACACTGAAGCTTTCTTT
CASSQVGGGNTEAFF
>-|TRBJ1-1|-|TRBV21-1
TGTGCCAGCAGCAAAGAGGGGACAGGGGCCCCCGCTGAAGCTTTCTTT
CASSKEGTGAPAEAFF
>TRBD1|TRBJ1-1|-|TRBV19
TGTGCCAGTAGTATCCGGGACAGGGACCCTGAAGCTTTCTTT
CASSIRDRDPEAFF
>-|TRBJ1-6|few|TRBV2
TGTGCCAGCACCGGGAGCCCCTATAATTCACCCCTCCCCTTT
CASTGSPYNSPLPF
>TRBD1|TRBJ2-1|-|TRBV6-1
TGTGCCAGCAGTGTAGGGACAGGGCTGAGTGAGCAGTTCTTC
CASSVGTGLSEQFF
>TRBD2|TRBJ2-1|-|TRBV7-2
TGTGCCAGCAGCTACTCCGGTCGGACTAGTCCTTACAATGAGCAGTTCTTC
CASSYSGRTSPYNEQFF
>-|TRBJ1-2|-|TRBV19
TGTGCCAGTAGTATGCTTTCGGAGGACTATGGCTACACCTTC
CASSMLSEDYGYTF
>TRBD1|TRBJ2-1|-|TRBV19
TGTTCCAGTAGTATAGGTGGGACAGGGGGCATTGAGCAGTTCTTC
CSSSIGGTGGIEQFF
>TRBD1|TRBJ2-5|few|TRBV11-2
TGTGCCAGCAGCCACGACAGGGTCCAAGAGACCCAGTACTTC
CASSHDRVQETQYF
>TRBD1|TRBJ2-3|-|TRBV18
TGTGCCAGCTCACCGGGACAGGGGGGCGATACGCAGTATTTT
CASSPGQGGDTQYF
>TRBD1|TRBJ2-1|-|TRBV11-2
TGTGCCAGCAGCTTAGTGAGAGGACAGGCCTTCTCCTACAATGAGCAGTTCTTC
CASSLVRGQAFSYNEQFF